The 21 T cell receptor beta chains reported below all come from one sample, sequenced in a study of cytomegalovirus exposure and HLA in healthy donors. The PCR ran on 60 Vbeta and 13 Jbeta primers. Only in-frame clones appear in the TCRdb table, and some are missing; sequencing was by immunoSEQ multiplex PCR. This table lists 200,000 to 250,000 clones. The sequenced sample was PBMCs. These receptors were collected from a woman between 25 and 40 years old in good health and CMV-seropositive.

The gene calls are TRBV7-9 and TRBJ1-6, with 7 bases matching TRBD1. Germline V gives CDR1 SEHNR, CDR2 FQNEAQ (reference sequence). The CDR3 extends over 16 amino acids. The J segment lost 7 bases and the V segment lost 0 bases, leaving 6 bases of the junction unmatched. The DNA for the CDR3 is TGTGCCAGCAGCTTAGCGTCGGACAGGCTAAATTCACCCCTCCACTTT. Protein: CASSLASDRLNSPLHF.

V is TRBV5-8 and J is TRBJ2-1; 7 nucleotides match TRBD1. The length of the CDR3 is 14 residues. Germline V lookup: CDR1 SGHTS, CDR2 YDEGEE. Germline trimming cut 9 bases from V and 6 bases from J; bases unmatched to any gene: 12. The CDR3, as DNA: TGTGCCACCCAGAAGGGGGCCCTTCGCAATGAGCAGTTCTTC. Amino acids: CATQKGALRNEQFF.

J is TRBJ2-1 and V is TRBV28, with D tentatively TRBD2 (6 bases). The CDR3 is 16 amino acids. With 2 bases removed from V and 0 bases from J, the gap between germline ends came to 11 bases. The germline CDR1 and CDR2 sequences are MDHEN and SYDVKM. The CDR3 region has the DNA TGTGCCAGCAGTTTAATAGCGGCTAGCTCCTACAATGAGCAGTTCTTC. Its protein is CASSLIAASSYNEQFF.

Here the CDR3 DNA reads TGTGCCAGCAGCCCGACAGGGACGGGGACCCAGTACTTC. Protein sequence: CASSPTGTGTQYF. This chain links TRBV11-3 with TRBJ2-5, with TRBD1 matching 7 bases. The ends lost 5 bases at V and 7 bases at J; junction bases unmatched: 7. The CDR3 length is 13 residues. Germline CDR1 reads SGHNT; CDR2 reads YENEEA.

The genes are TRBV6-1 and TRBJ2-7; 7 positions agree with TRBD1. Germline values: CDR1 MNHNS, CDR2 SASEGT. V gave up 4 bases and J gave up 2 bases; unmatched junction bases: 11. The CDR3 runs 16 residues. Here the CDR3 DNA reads TGTGCCAGCAGTGTTGAACTCGTCGGACAGGCCTACGAGCAGTACTTC. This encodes CASSVELVGQAYEQYF.

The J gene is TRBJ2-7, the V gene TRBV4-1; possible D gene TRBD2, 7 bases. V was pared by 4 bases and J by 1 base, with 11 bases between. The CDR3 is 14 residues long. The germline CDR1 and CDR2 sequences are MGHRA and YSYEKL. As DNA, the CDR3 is TGCGCCAGCAGCCTTGGGGGGGCGTCCTACGAGCAGTACTTC. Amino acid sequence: CASSLGGASYEQYF.

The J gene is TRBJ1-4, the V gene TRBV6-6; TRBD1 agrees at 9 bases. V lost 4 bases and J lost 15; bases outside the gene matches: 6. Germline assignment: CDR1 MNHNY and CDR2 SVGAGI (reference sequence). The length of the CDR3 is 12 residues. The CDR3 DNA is TGTGCCAGCAGTTGGGACAGGGCATCAGTGTTTTTT. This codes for CASSWDRASVFF.

For the CDR3, the DNA is TGTGCCAGCAGTGACGGGCGGGACTATAATTCACCCCTCCACTTT. It translates to CASSDGRDYNSPLHF. The V call is TRBV6-1, the J call TRBJ1-6, with D hard to call. Germline V lookup: CDR1 MNHNS, CDR2 SASEGT. The CDR3 is 15 residues long. V was clipped by 3 bases and J by 3 bases, with 9 bases between them.

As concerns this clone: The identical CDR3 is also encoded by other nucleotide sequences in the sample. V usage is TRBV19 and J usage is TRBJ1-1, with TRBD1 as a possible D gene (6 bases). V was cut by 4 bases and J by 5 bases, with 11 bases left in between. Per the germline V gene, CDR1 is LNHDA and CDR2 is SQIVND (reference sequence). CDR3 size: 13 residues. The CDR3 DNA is TGTGCCAGTAGTACACAGGGTAATACTGAAGCTTTCTTT. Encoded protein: CASSTQGNTEAFF.

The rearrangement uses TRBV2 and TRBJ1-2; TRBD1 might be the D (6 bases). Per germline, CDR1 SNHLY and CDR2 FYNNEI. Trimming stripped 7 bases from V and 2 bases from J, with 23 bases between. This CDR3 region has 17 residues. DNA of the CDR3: TGTGCCAGCACCCAAAACAATCCGAGGGGGTCCAACTATGGCTACACCTTC. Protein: CASTQNNPRGSNYGYTF.

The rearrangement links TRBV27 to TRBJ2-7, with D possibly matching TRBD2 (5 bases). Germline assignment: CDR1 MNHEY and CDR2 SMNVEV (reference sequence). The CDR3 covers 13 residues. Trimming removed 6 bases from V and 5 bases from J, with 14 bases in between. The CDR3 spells CASSPRAMDEQYF. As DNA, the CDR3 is TGTGCCAGCAGCCCGCGGGCCATGGACGAGCAGTACTTC.

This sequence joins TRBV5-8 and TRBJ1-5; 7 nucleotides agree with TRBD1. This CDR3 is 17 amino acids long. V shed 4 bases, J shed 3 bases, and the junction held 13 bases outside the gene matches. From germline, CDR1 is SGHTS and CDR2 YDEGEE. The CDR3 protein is CASSARQGSTFNQPQHF. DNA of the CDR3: TGTGCCAGCAGCGCCCGACAGGGATCCACTTTCAATCAGCCCCAGCATTTT.

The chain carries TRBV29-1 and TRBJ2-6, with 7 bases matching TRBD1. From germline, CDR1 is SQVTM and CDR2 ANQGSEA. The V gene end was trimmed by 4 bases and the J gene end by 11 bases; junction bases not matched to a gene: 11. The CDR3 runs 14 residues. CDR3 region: CSVVSTGDFDVLTF. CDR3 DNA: TGCAGCGTTGTAAGTACAGGGGATTTCGACGTCCTGACTTTC.

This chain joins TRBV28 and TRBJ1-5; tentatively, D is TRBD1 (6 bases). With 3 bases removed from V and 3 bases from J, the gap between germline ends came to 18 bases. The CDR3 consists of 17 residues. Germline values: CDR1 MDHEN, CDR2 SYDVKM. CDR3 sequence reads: CASSFIRLRTDNQPQHF. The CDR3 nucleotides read TGTGCCAGCAGTTTTATCAGACTTCGGACAGACAATCAGCCCCAGCATTTT.

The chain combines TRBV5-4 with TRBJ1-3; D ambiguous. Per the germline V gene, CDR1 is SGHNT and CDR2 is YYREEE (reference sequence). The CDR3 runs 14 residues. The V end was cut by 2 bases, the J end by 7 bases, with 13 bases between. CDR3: CASSFERLLNTIYF. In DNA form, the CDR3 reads TGTGCCAGCAGCTTCGAACGGTTGCTCAACACCATATATTTT.

The CDR3 here is CASSIRGTGQSTGELFF. In DNA, the CDR3 is TGTGCCAGTAGTATAAGAGGGACAGGTCAGAGCACCGGGGAGCTGTTTTTT. This rearrangement joins TRBV19 to TRBJ2-2, with TRBD1 matching 8 bases. The J segment lost 4 bases and the V segment lost 2 bases, leaving 9 bases of the junction unmatched. CDR3 length: 17 residues. Germline CDR1 is LNHDA and CDR2 is SQIVND (reference sequence).

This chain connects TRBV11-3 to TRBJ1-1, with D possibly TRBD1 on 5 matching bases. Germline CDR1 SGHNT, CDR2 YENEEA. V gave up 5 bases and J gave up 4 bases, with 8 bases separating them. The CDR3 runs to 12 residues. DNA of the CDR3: TGTGCCAGCAGCCAGGGTCCCACTGAAGCTTTCTTT. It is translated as CASSQGPTEAFF. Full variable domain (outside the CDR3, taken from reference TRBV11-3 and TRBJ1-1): EAGVVQSPRYKIIEKKQPVAFWCNPISGHNTLYWYLQNLGQGPELLIRYENEEAVDDSQLPKDRFSAERLKGVDSTLKIQPAELGDSAVYLCASSQGPTEAFFGQGTRLTVV.

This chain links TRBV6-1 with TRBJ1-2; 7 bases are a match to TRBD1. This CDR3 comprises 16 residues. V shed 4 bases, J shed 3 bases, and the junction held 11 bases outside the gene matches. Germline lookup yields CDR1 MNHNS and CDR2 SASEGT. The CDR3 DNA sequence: TGTGCCAGCAGTGCGTTAAGGGGACAGCGCTACTATGGCTACACCTTC. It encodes CASSALRGQRYYGYTF.

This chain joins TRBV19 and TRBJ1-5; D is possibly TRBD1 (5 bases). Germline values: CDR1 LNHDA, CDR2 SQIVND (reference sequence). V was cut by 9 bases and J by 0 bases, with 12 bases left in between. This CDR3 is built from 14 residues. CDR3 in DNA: TGTGCCAGCCATGACAGTTATAGCAATCAGCCCCAGCATTTT. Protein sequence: CASHDSYSNQPQHF.

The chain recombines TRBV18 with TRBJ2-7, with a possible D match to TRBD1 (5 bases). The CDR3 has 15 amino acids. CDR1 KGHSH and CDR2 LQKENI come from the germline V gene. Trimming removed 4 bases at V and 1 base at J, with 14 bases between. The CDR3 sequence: CASSLVDSPSYEQYF. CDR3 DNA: TGTGCCAGCTCACTGGTAGACAGTCCTTCCTACGAGCAGTACTTC.

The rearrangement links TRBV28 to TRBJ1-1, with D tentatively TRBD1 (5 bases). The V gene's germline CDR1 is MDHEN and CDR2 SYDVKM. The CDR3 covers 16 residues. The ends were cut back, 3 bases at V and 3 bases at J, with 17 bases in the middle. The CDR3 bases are TGTGCCAGCAGTTTTAGCTGGGGGGAGTCTGACACTGAAGCTTTCTTT. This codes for CASSFSWGESDTEAFF.